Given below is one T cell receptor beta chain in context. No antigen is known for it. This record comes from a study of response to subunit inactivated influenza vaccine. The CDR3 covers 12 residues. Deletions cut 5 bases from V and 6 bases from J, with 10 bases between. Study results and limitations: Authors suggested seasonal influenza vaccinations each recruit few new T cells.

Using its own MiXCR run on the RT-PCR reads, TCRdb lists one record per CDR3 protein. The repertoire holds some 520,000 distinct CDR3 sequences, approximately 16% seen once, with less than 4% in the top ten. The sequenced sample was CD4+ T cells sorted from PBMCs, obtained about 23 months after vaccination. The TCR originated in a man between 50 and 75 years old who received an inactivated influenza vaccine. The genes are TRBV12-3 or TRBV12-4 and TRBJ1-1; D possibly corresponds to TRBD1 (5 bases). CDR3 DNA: TGTGCCAGCAGTAGCAGGGTGGCTGAAGCTTTCTTT. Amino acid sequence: CASSSRVAEAFF.